One and the same sample provided the 4 T cell receptor beta chains below, sequenced in a study of blood T cell repertoires in COVID-19. Here immunoSEQ multiplex PCR was the method, and the copy in TCRdb shows in-frame clones only, minus some. The sample lists about 420,000 clones, about 90% occurring once. Sequenced: peripheral blood. The receptors were gathered from a man between 18 and 35 years old with COVID-19, enrolled during active disease.

This sequence joins TRBV23-1 and TRBJ2-2; TRBD1 might be the D (6 bases). TRBV23-1 is reported as an ORF; its role is uncertain. The V end was cut by 9 bases, the J end by 4 bases, with 12 bases between. The CDR3 sequence is 13 residues long. In DNA form, the CDR3 reads TGCGCCAGTAGAGAACAGGGCACCGGGGAGCTGTTTTTT. Translated, it gives CASREQGTGELFF.

The chain employs TRBV19 and TRBJ2-1; TRBD2 matches at 8 bases. V was pared by 1 base and J by 2 bases, with 4 bases of the junction left unmatched. The germline gives CDR1 LNHDA, CDR2 SQIVND (reference sequence). This CDR3 contains 16 residues. This chain's CDR3 is CASSIVTGGAYNEQFF. DNA of the CDR3: TGTGCCAGTAGTATAGTAACCGGGGGGGCCTACAATGAGCAGTTCTTC.

This clone was found a few times. The chain links TRBV29-1 to TRBJ1-1; the match to TRBD1 covers 9 bases. Germline V gene sequence: CDR1 SQVTM, CDR2 ANQGSEA. Losses at the gene ends were 4 bases for V and 4 bases for J; bases not matched to a gene: 16. The CDR3 loop spans 17 amino acids. CDR3 region: CSVGPGTGSSRGTEAFF. For the CDR3, the DNA is TGCAGCGTTGGACCCGGGACAGGGAGTTCAAGGGGCACTGAAGCTTTCTTT.

The rearrangement links TRBV20-1 to TRBJ2-5; 13 bases map to TRBD2. Germline lookup yields CDR1 DFQATT and CDR2 SNEGSKA (reference sequence). The CDR3 spans 15 residues. V was clipped by 3 bases and J by 6 bases; unmatched bases: 7. Here the CDR3 reads CSASRRLAGGKTQYF. In DNA, the CDR3 is TGCAGTGCTAGTCGGAGACTAGCGGGAGGCAAGACCCAGTACTTC.